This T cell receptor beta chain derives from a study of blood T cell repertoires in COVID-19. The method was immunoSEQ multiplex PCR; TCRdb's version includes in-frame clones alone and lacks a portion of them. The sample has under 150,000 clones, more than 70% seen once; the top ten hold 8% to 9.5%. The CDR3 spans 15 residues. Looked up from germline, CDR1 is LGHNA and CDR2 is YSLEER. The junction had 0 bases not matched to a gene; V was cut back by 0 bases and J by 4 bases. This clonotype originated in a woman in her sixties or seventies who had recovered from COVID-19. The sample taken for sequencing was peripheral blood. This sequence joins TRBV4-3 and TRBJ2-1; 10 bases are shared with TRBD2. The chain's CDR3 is CASSQEGLAYNEQFF. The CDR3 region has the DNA TGCGCCAGCAGCCAAGAGGGACTAGCGTACAATGAGCAGTTCTTC.